This record covers a single T cell receptor (beta chain). Its antigen is unidentified. This entry is derived from a study of cytomegalovirus exposure and HLA in healthy donors. The PCR ran on 60 Vbeta and 13 Jbeta primers. TCRdb's copy holds only in-frame clones and misses some; the assay was immunoSEQ multiplex PCR. The table records 110,000 or so clones, roughly 80% of them present only once. Findings and limits, study-wide: Among the most significant clusters, several appeared linked to common viral pathogens in a later analysis. With high specificity and sensitivity, the classifier reportedly diagnosed cytomegalovirus status.

V shed 5 bases and J 2 bases; nucleotides not matched to a gene: 6. The CDR3 is 16 residues long. Germline loops: CDR1 SGHVS, CDR2 FNYEAQ. The chain has TRBV7-6 and TRBJ2-2; TRBD2 matches at 9 bases. Material: PBMCs. This TCR derives from a man in his thirties or forties in good health and CMV-seropositive. The CDR3 loop reads CASSLSGGLNTGELFF. DNA of the CDR3: TGTGCCAGCAGCCTTAGCGGGGGCCTCAACACCGGGGAGCTGTTTTTT.